Listed here is a single T cell receptor beta chain. Its antigen is not identified. The repertoire was sequenced with immunoSEQ multiplex PCR; TCRdb's copy has only in-frame clones and lacks some. The table records about 9,800 clones, 50% to 75% of them present only once. The germline V gene encodes CDR1 MGHDK and CDR2 SYGVNS. The length of the CDR3 is 14 residues. Trimming stripped 1 base from V and 5 bases from J, with 11 bases between. Retrospectively chosen non-transplant comparators had other cancers and at least five gastrointestinal samples, without known gastrointestinal disease. The data were taken from a study of tissue T cells after allogeneic stem cell transplantation. Study-level findings and limits: Which tissue TCRs were alloreactive or antigen-specific was not determined. Some clones might be persisting host cells. Motif-based clustering found tissue-specific repertoire signatures shared across patients, though few clones were shared. Sampling depth was limited, and the cohort was small and clinically varied.

This sequence was found in a male donor older than 55 with lung cancer. The chain links TRBV25-1 to TRBJ2-5, with D unclear. This specimen consisted of tissue from the stomach, obtained at autopsy. CDR3 sequence: CASSELGLGETQYF. CDR3 in DNA: TGTGCCAGCAGTGAATTAGGCCTGGGGGAGACCCAGTACTTC.